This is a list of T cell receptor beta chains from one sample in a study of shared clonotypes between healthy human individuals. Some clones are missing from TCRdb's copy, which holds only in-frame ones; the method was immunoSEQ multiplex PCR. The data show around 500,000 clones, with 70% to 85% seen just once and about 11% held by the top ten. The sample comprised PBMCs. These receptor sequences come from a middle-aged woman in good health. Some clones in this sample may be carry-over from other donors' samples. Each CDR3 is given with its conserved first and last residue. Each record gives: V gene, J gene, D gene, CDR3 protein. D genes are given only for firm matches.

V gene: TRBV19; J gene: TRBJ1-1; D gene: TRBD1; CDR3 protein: CASSNQGGTEAFF
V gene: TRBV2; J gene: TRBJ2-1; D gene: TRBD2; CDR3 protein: CASSRGLAGGREQFF
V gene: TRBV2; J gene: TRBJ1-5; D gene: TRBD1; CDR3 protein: CASSKRTGGAVQPQHF
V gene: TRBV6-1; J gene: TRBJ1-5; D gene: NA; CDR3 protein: CASRQQGVFHQPQHF
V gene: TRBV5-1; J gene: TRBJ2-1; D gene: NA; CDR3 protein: CASSGDGSYNEQFF
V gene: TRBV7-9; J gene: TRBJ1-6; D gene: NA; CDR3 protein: CASSSTGTNSPLHF
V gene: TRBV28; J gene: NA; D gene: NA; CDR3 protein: CATGTPPYEQYF
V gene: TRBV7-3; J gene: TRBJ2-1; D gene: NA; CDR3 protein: CASSLVGGVSYEQFF
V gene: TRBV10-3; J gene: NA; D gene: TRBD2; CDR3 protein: CAIKPGLAGYEQYF
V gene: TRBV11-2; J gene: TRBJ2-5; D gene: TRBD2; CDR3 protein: CASSLSGGSPQYF
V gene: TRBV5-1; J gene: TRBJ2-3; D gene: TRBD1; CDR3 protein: CASSSEGAADTQYF
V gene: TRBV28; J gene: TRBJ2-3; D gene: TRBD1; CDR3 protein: CASSPFRDRANTDTQYF
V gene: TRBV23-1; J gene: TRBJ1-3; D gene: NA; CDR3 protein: CASSQRPGGSGNTIYF
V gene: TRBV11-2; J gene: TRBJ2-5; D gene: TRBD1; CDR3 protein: CASSPETGARETQYF
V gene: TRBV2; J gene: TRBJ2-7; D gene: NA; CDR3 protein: CASSEYRTYEQYF
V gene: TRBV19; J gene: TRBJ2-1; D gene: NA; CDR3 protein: CASSPPGSYNEQFF
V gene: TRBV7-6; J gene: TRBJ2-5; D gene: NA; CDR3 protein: CASSLGSSRQETQYF
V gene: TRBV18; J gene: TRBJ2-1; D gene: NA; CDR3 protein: CASSPRGSGEQFF
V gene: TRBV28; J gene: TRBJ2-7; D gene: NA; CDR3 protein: CASSSPAGTRIVQYF
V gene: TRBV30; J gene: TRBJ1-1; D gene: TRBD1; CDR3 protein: CAWSPGGNTEAFF
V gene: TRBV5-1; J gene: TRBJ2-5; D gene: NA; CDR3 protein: CASSLAALYQETQYF
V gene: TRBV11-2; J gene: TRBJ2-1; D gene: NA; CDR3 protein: CASSLINEQFF
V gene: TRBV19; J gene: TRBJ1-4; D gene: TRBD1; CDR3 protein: CASRRMTRDRANEKLFF
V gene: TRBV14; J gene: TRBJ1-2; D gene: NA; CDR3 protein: CASSQVGLGPSGYGYTF
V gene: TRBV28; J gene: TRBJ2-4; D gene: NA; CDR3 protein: CASSLLVLQTDRLAKNIQYF
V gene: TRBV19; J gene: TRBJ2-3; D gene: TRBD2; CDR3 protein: CASSIGLEQYF
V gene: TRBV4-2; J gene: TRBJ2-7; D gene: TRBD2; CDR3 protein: CASSQERDYSYEQYF
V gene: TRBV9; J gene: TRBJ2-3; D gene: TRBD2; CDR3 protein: CASSVLAGATDTQYF
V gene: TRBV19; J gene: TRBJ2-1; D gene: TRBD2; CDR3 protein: CASSTGTRTNNEQFF
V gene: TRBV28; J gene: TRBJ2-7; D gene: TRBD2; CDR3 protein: CASSLPSGAYEQYF
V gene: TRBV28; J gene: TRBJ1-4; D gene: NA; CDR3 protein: CASILTGQGREKLFF
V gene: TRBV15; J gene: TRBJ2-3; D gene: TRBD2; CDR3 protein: CATSRSGRDTDTQYF
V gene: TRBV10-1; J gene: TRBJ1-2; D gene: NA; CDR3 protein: CASSEEGGYGYTF
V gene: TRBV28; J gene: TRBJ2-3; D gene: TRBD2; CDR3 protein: CASSFGTSGYSTDTQYF
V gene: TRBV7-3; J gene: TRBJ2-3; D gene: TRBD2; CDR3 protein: CASSMGLAGDTDTQYF
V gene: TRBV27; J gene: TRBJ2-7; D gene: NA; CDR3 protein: CASSLQAFYEQYF
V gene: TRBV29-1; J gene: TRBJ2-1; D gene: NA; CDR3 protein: CSVDRGYRSYNEQFF
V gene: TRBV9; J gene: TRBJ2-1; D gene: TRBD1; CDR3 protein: CASSVGQGSNEQFF
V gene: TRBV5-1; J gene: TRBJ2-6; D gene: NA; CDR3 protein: CASSLVPSGANVLTF
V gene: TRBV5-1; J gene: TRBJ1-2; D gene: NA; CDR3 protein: CASSLAGGSGYGYTF
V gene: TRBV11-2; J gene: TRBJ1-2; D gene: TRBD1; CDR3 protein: CASSFGQGAGGYTF
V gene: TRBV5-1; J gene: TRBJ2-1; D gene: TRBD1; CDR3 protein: CASSRGTGRFINEQFF
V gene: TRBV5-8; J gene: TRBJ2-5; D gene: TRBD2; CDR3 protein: CASSFSGTNQETQYF
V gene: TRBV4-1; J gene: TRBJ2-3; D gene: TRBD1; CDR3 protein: CASSQALSPIQGSPTDTQYF
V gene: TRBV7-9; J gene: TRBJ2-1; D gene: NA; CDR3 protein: CASSERRDRLEYNEQFF
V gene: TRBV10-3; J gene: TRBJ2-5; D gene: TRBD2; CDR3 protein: CATGTSGQETQYF
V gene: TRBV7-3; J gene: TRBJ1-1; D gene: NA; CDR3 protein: CASSLMGSTEAFF
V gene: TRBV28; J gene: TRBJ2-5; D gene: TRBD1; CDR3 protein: CASSYRGEEVGSVQWVETQYF
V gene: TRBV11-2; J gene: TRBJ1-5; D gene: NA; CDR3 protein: CASSLAGQPQHF
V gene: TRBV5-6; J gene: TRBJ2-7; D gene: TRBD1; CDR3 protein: CASSPWSWGTGNYEQYF
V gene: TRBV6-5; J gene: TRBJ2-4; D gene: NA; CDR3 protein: CASSYGAVEDIQYF
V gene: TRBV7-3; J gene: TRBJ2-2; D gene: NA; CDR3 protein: CASSAKTTTGELFF
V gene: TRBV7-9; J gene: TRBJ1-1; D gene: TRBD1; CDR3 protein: CASSLGDREGTEAFF